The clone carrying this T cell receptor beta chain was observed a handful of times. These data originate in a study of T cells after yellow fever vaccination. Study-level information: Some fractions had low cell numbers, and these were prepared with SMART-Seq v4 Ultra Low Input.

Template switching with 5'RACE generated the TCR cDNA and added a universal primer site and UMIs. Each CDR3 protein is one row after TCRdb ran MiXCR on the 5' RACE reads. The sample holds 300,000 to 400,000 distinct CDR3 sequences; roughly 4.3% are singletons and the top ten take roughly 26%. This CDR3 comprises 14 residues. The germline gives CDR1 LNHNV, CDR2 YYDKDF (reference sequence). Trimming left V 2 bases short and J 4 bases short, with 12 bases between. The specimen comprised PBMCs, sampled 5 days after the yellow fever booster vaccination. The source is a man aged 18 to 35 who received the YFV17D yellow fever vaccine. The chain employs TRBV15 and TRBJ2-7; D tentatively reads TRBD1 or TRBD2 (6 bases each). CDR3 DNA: TGTGCCACCAGCAGAAGGGGGGACTTTTACGAGCAGTACTTC. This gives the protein CATSRRGDFYEQYF.